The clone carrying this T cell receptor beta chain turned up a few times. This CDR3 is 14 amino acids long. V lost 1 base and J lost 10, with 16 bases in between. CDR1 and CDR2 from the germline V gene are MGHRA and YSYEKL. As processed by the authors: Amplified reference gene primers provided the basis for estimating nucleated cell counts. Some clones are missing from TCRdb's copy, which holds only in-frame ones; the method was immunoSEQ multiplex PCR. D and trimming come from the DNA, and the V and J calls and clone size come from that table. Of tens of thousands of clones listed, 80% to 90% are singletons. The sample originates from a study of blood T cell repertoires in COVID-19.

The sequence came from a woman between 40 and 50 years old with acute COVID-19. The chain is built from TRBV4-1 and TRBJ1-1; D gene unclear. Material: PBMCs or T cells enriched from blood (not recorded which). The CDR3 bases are TGCGCCAGCAGCCAAGGGCAGACCCAGGTCCGAGCTTTCTTT. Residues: CASSQGQTQVRAFF.